The 13 T cell receptor beta chains listed next were all sequenced from one sample in a study of long-term antiretroviral therapy in people with HIV (dated by TCRdb to about 2022). Sequencing of the TRB variable region was done with the immunoSEQ hsTCRB v3.0 assay at survey level resolution. What TCRdb holds here is the immuneACCESS table cut down to in-frame rearrangements. Part of the clones is not present; checked against another copy, under half of the missing clones reflect an unresolved V gene, and the others are unexplained. The table for this sample lists 20,000 to 25,000 clones; 70% to 85% of them were counted only once. The ten largest clones add up to roughly 4.6% of the sample. This material consisted of unsorted PBMCs, taken 0.5 years after starting antiretroviral therapy. These receptors were obtained from a man aged 18-30 years with HIV.

The chain uses TRBV2 and TRBJ1-4; possible D gene TRBD1, 6 bases. The germline V and J ends were trimmed by 9 bases and 7 bases, with 21 bases remaining between them. Germline assignment: CDR1 SNHLY and CDR2 FYNNEI. CDR3 length: 15 amino acids. CDR3 nucleotides: TGTGCCAGTAATTCCGGTACAGGGCTTGGTGAAAAACTGTTTTTT. Translating it yields CASNSGTGLGEKLFF. The full variable domain, with the rest looked up from reference TRBV2 and TRBJ1-4, is EPEVTQTPSHQVTQMGQEVILRCVPISNHLYFYWYRQILGQKVEFLVSFYNNEISEKSEIFDDQFSVERPDGSNFTLKIRSTKLEDSAMYFCASNSGTGLGEKLFFGSGTQLSVL.

The J gene is TRBJ1-5, the V gene TRBV7-8, with D maybe TRBD1 (6 bases). Germline lookup yields CDR1 SGHVS and CDR2 FQNEAQ. The CDR3 extends over 17 amino acids. The germline V and J ends were trimmed by 4 bases and 5 bases, with 21 bases remaining between them. DNA for the CDR3: TGTGCCAGCAGCTACATAACGGAGACAGGCCGCGATCAGCCCCAGCATTTT. It codes for CASSYITETGRDQPQHF.

The chain recombines TRBV19 with TRBJ2-1, with 15 bases matching TRBD2. V shed 1 base, J shed 7 bases, and the junction held 2 bases outside the gene matches. Germline CDR1 LNHDA, CDR2 SQIVND (reference sequence). CDR3 length: 16 residues. The DNA for the CDR3 is TGTGCCAGTAGTATAGGGACTAGCGGGAGGGGGAATGAGCAGTTCTTC. This codes for CASSIGTSGRGNEQFF.

The rearrangement uses TRBV5-4 and TRBJ2-5; D possibly corresponds to TRBD1 (5 bases). Trimming cost V 2 bases and J 1 base, with 9 bases left between them. The germline CDR1 and CDR2 sequences are SGHNT and YYREEE (reference sequence). The CDR3 is 14 residues long. CDR3 in DNA: TGTGCCAGCAGCTTTACAGGAGTCCAAGAGACCCAGTACTTC. Amino acids: CASSFTGVQETQYF.

This clone was found once. V is TRBV5-1 and J is TRBJ1-2; the D is unclear. With 4 bases removed from V and 2 bases from J, the gap between germline ends came to 12 bases. CDR1 and CDR2 (germline): SGHRS, YFSETQ. This CDR3 spans 14 amino acids. The CDR3 DNA is TGCGCCAGCAGCCTGACCCGGGAAAACTATGGCTACACCTTC. It specifies CASSLTRENYGYTF.

The chain joins TRBV7-9 to TRBJ2-5, with D possibly matching TRBD1 (6 bases). The J call may be mistaken, given a closer DNA end match to TRBJ2-7. The germline V gene has CDR1 SEHNR and CDR2 FQNEAQ (reference sequence). CDR3 length: 14 residues. CDR3 bases: TGTGCCAGCAGCTTAACCCGACAGGTTCCCGAGCAGTACTTC. The encoded protein is CASSLTRQVPEQYF.

This clone was detected once. In DNA form, the CDR3 reads TGTGCCAGCAAGGGTAGCGGGGTGGATACGCAGTATTTT. It specifies CASKGSGVDTQYF. The V gene is TRBV6-1, the J gene TRBJ2-3, with 8 nucleotides matching TRBD2. The CDR3 has 13 amino acids. The germline gives CDR1 MNHNS, CDR2 SASEGT. Trimming at V came to 7 bases and at J to 6 bases, leaving 6 bases not matched to a gene.

The chain couples TRBV30 to TRBJ2-3; 10 bases are a match to TRBD2. This CDR3 contains 15 residues. The V and J ends lost 1 base and 4 bases, in that order; junction bases with no gene match: 5. Germline V CDR1 and CDR2: GTSNPN, SVGIG (reference sequence). The DNA for the CDR3 is TGTGCCTGGAGTGAGGCTAGCGGGGGACCAGATACGCAGTATTTT. Its protein is CAWSEASGGPDTQYF.

In DNA form, the CDR3 reads TGTGCCAGCTCGGTGGGGGCTGGCACAGATACGCAGTATTTT. Translation gives CASSVGAGTDTQYF. This chain links TRBV27 with TRBJ2-3, with TRBD1 as a possible D gene (6 bases). V was cut by 8 bases and J by 1 base, with 13 bases left in between. CDR1 MNHEY and CDR2 SMNVEV come from the germline V gene (reference sequence). This CDR3 is 14 amino acids long.

V and J are TRBV5-1 and TRBJ2-3; 16 bases fit TRBD2. V lost 4 bases and J lost 2; bases outside the gene matches: 4. The germline gives CDR1 SGHRS, CDR2 YFSETQ. The CDR3 runs 17 residues. The CDR3 reads CASSLGLAGGDTDTQYF. The CDR3 DNA is TGCGCCAGCAGCCTGGGACTAGCGGGGGGGGACACAGATACGCAGTATTTT.

V usage is TRBV9 and J usage is TRBJ1-1; D unclear. Per germline, CDR1 SGDLS and CDR2 YYNGEE. The CDR3 extends over 13 amino acids. V was trimmed by 0 bases and J by 2 bases, leaving 5 bases between them. CDR3 in amino acids: CASSVELNTEAFF. CDR3 in DNA: TGTGCCAGCAGCGTAGAACTCAACACTGAAGCTTTCTTT. The variable domain in full, completed from reference TRBV9 and TRBJ1-1, reads DSGVTQTPKHLITATGQRVTLRCSPRSGDLSVYWYQQSLDQGLQFLIQYYNGEERAKGNILERFSAQQFPDLHSELNLSSLELGDSALYFCASSVELNTEAFFGQGTRLTVV.

Concerning this clone: Different DNA sequences within this sample yield the same CDR3. This chain joins TRBV6-1 and TRBJ2-3; 12 bases are a match to TRBD2. The CDR3 consists of 15 residues. The J segment lost 4 bases and the V segment lost 2 bases, leaving 1 base of the junction unmatched. Looked up from germline, CDR1 is MNHNS and CDR2 is SASEGT. The CDR3 spells CASSELAGGPDTQYF. DNA of the CDR3: TGTGCCAGCAGTGAACTAGCGGGGGGGCCAGATACGCAGTATTTT.

The chain uses TRBV5-1 and TRBJ2-1; D ambiguous. The CDR3 has 13 residues. V was trimmed by 6 bases and J by 2 bases, leaving 9 bases between them. Germline V gene data show CDR1 as SGHRS and CDR2 as YFSETQ. The CDR3 protein is CASTDTAYNEQFF. CDR3 nucleotide sequence: TGCGCCAGCACCGACACTGCCTACAATGAGCAGTTCTTC.